This TCR beta chain was obtained from a study of CD8 T cells in ankylosing spondylitis. The CDR3 runs to 12 residues. Trimming pared 6 bases from V and 5 bases from J, leaving 11 bases between. Germline CDR1 is MNHEY and CDR2 is SMNVEV (reference sequence). This clonotype was seen repeatedly, ten times or more. In TCRdb, the 5' RACE reads were re-called with MiXCR into one record per CDR3 protein. The table lists approximately 39,000 distinct CDR3 sequences, 13% of them singletons. The rearrangement uses TRBV27 and TRBJ2-7, with D possibly matching TRBD1 (5 bases). Sequencing was done on a sample of synovial fluid, either unsorted or a sorted T cell fraction (not recorded which). The clonotype was recovered from a male donor with ankylosing spondylitis. The CDR3 is CASRTGSNEQYF. The CDR3 region has the DNA TGTGCCAGCAGAACAGGTTCGAACGAGCAGTACTTC.